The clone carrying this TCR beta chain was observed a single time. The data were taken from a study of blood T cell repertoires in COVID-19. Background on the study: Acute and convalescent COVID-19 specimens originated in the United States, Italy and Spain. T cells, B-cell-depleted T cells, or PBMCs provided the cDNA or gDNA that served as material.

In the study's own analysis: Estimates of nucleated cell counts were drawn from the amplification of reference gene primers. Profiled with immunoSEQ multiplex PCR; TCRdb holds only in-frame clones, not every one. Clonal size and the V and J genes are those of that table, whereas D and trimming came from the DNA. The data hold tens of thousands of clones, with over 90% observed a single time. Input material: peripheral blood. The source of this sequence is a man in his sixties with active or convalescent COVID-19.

CDR3 residues: CASSLAGRTDSPLHF. The CDR3 DNA reads as TGCGCCAGCAGCTTGGCAGGGCGGACCGATTCACCCCTCCACTTT. The chain couples TRBV5-1 to TRBJ1-6; D might be TRBD1 (5 bases). Germline lookup yields CDR1 SGHRS and CDR2 YFSETQ. V shed 0 bases and J shed 8 bases, with 12 bases lying between them. This CDR3 contains 15 residues.